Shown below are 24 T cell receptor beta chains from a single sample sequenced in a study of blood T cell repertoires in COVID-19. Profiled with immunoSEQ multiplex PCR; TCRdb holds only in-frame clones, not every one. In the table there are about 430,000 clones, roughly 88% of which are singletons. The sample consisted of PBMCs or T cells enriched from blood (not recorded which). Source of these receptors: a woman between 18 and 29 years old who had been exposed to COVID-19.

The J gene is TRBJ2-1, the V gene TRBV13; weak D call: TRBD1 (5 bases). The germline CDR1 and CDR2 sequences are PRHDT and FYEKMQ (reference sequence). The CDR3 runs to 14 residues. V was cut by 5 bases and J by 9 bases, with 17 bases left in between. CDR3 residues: CASSAPGFTGEQFF. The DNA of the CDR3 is TGTGCCAGCAGCGCACCAGGGTTTACGGGTGAGCAGTTCTTC.

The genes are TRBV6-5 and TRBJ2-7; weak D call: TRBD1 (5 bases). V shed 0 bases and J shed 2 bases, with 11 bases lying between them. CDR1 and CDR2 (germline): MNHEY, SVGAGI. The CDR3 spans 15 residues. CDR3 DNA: TGTGCCAGCAGTTACTCGTCTGGACAAACCTACGAGCAGTACTTC. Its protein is CASSYSSGQTYEQYF.

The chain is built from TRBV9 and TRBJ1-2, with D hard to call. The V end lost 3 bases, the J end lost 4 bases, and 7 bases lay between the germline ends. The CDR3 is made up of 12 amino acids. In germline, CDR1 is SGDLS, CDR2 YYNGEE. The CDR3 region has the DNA TGTGCCAGCAGCGGGGTAGCCTATGGCTACACCTTC. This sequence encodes CASSGVAYGYTF.

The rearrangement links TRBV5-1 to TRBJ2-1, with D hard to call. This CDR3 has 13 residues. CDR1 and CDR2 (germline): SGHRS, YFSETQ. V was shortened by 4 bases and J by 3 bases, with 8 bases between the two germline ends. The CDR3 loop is CASSRGRYNEQFF. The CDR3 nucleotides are TGCGCCAGCAGCCGCGGTCGCTACAATGAGCAGTTCTTC.

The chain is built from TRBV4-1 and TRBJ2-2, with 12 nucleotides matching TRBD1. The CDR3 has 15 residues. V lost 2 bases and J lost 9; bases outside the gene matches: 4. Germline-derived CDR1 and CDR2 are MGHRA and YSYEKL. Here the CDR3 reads CASSQLGTGGRELFF. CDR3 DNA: TGCGCCAGCAGCCAACTCGGGACAGGGGGCCGGGAGCTGTTTTTT.

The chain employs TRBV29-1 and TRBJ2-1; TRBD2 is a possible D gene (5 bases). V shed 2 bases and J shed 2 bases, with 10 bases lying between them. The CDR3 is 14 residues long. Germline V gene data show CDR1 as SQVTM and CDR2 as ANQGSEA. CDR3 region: CSVESGSAYNEQFF. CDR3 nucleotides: TGCAGCGTTGAATCGGGGTCCGCCTACAATGAGCAGTTCTTC.

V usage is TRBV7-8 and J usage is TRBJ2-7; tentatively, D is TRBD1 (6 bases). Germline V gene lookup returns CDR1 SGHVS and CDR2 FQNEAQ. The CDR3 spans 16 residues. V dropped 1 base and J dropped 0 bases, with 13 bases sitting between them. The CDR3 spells CASSLGQAQSSYEQYF. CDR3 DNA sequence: TGTGCCAGCAGCTTAGGACAGGCCCAGAGCTCCTACGAGCAGTACTTC.

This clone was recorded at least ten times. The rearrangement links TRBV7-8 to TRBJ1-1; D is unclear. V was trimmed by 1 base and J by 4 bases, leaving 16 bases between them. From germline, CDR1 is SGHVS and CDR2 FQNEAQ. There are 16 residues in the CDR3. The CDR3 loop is CASSLGSSAVSTEAFF. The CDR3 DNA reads TGTGCCAGCAGCTTAGGCTCTAGCGCGGTGAGCACTGAAGCTTTCTTT.

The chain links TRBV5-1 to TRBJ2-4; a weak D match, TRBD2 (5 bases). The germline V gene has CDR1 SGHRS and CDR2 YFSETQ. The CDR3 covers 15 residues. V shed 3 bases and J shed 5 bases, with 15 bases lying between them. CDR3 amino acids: CASSSEALRENIQYF. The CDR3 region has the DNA TGCGCCAGCAGCTCTGAGGCCCTGAGGGAAAACATTCAGTACTTC.

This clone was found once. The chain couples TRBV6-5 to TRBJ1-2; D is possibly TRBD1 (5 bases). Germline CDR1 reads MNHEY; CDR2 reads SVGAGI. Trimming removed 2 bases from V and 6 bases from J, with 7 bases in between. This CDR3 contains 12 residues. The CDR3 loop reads CASSYRGNGYTF. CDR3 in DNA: TGTGCCAGCAGTTACCGGGGGAATGGCTACACCTTC.

CDR3 amino acids: CASSLRVSSGALLDTQYF. Written as DNA, the CDR3 is TGTGCCAGCAGCTTAAGAGTTTCTAGCGGGGCCCTTTTGGATACGCAGTATTTT. The chain recombines TRBV7-2 with TRBJ2-3; 9 nucleotides line up with TRBD2. Germline trimming cut 2 bases from V and 6 bases from J; bases unmatched to any gene: 15. The CDR3 spans 18 residues. CDR1 is SGHTA, CDR2 FQGNSA, per germline.

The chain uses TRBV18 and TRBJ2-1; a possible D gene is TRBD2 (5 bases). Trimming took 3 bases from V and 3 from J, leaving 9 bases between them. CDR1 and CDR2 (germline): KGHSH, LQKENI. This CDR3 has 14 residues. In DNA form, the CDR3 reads TGTGCCAGCTCACCTCCCGGGAACTACAATGAGCAGTTCTTC. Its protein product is CASSPPGNYNEQFF.

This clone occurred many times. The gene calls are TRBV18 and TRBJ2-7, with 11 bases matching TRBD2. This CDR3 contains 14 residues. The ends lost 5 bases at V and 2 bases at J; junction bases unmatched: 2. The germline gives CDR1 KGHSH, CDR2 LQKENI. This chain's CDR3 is CASSGTSGTYEQYF. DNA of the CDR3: TGTGCCAGCTCAGGGACTAGCGGAACCTACGAGCAGTACTTC. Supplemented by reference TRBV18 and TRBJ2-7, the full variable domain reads NAGVMQNPRHLVRRRGQEARLRCSPMKGHSHVYWYRQLPEEGLKFMVYLQKENIIDESGMPKERFSAEFPKEGPSILRIQQVVRGDSAAYFCASSGTSGTYEQYFGPGTRLTVT.

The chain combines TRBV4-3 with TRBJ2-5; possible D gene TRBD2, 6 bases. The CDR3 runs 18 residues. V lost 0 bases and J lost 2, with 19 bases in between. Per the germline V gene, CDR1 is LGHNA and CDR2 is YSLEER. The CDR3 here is CASSQDIIGSGRQETQYF. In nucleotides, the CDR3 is TGCGCCAGCAGCCAAGATATAATAGGTTCGGGGAGGCAAGAGACCCAGTACTTC.

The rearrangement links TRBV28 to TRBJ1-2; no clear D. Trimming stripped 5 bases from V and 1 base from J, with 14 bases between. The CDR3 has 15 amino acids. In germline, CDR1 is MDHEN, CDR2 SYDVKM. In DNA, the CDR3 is TGTGCCAGCAGTCGCATCGACACGTATAACTATGGCTACACCTTC. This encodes CASSRIDTYNYGYTF.

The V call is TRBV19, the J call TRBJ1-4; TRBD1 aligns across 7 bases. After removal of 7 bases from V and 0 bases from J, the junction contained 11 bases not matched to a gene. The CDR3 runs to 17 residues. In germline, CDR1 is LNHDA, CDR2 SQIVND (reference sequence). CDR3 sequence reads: CASKPGQTSTTNEKLFF. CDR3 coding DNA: TGTGCCAGTAAACCGGGACAGACTTCCACAACTAATGAAAAACTGTTTTTT.

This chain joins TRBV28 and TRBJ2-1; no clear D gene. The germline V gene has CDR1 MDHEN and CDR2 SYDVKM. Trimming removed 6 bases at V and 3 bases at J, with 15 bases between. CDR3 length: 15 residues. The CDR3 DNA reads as TGTGCCAGCAGCTCGGCGACACCCCTCTACAATGAGCAGTTCTTC. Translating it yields CASSSATPLYNEQFF. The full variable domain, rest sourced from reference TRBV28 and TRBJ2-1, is DVKVTQSSRYLVKRTGEKVFLECVQDMDHENMFWYRQDPGLGLRLIYFSYDVKMKEKGDIPEGYSVSREKKERFSLILESASTNQTSMYLCASSSATPLYNEQFFGPGTRLTVL.

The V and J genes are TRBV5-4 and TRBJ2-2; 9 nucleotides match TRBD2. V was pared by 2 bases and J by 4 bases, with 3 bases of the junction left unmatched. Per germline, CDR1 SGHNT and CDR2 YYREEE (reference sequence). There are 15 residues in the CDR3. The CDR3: CASSLRTSVTGELFF. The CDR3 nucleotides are TGTGCCAGCAGCTTACGGACTAGCGTCACCGGGGAGCTGTTTTTT.

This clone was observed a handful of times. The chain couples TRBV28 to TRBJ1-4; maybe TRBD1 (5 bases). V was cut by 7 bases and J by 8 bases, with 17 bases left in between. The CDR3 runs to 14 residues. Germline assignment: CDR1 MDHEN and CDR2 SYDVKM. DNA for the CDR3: TGTGCCAGCACCCTTCTGGCAGGGCGGGAAAAACTGTTTTTT. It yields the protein CASTLLAGREKLFF. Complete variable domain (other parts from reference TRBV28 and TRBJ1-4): DVKVTQSSRYLVKRTGEKVFLECVQDMDHENMFWYRQDPGLGLRLIYFSYDVKMKEKGDIPEGYSVSREKKERFSLILESASTNQTSMYLCASTLLAGREKLFFGSGTQLSVL.

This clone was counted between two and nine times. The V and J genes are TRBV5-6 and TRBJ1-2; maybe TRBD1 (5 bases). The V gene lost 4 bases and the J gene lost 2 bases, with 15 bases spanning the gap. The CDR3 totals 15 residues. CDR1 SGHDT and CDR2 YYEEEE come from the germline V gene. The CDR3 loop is CASSLLQVSNYGYTF. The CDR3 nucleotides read TGTGCCAGCAGCCTGTTACAGGTTAGCAACTATGGCTACACCTTC.

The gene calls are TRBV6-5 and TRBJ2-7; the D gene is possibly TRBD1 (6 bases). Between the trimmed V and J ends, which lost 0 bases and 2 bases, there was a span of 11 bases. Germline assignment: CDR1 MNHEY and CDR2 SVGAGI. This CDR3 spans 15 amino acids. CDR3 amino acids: CASSYSTGHTYEQYF. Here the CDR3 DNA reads TGTGCCAGCAGTTACTCGACAGGTCATACCTACGAGCAGTACTTC.

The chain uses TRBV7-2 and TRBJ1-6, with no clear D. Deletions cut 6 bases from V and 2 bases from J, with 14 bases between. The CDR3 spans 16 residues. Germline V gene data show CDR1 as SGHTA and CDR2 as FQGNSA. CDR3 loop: CASSLGGVPYNSPLHF. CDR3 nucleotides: TGTGCCAGCAGTCTCGGCGGGGTGCCCTATAATTCACCCCTCCACTTT.

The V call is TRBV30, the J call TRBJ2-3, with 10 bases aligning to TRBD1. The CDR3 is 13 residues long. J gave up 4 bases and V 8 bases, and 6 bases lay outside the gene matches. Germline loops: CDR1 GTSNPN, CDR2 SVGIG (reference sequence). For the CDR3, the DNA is TGTGCCAGCGGACAGGGGGGGGCAGATACGCAGTATTTT. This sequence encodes CASGQGGADTQYF.

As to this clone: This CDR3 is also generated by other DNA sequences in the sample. CDR3 nucleotide sequence: TGTGCCAGCTCACCACGCGGCCAAGAGACCCAGTACTTC. Amino acids: CASSPRGQETQYF. The chain joins TRBV18 to TRBJ2-5; D is unresolved. The CDR3 contains 13 residues. Germline V gene lookup returns CDR1 KGHSH and CDR2 LQKENI. V lost 1 base and J lost 1, with 4 bases in between.